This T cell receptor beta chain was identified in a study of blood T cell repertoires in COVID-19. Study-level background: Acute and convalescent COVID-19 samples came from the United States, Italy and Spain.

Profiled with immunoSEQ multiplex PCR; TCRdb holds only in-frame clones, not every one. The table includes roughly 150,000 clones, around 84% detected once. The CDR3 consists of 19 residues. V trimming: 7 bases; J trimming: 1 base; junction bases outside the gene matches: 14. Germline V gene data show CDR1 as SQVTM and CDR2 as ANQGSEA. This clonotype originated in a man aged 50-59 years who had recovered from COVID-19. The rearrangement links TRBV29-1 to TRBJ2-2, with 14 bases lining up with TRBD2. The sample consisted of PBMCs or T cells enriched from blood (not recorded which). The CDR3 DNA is TGCAGCGCTCTTCAGACCGGGACTAGCGGGGGAAGGAACACCGGGGAGCTGTTTTTT. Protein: CSALQTGTSGGRNTGELFF.